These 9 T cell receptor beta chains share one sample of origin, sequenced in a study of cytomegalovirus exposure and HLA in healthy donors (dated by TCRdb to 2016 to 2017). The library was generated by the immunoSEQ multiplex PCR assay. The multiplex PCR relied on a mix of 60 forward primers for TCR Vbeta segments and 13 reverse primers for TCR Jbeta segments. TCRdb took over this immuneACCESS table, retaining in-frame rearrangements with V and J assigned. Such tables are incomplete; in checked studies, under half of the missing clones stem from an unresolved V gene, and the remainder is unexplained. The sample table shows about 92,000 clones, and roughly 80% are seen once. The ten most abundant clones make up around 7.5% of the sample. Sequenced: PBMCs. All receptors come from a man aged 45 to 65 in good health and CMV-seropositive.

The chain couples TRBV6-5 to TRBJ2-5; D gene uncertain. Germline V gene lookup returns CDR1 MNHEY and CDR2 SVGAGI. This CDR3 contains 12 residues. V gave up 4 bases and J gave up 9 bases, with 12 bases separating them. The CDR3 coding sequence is TGTGCCAGCAGTTCTCTAAAGCAGGCCCAGTACTTC. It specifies CASSSLKQAQYF.

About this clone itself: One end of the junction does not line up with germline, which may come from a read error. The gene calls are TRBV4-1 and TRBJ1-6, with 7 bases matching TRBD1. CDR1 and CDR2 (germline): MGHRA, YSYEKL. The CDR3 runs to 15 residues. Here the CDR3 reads CASSQVGGAHSPLHF. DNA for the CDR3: TGCGCCAGCAGTCAAGTAGGGGGCGCCCATTCACCCCTCCACTTT.

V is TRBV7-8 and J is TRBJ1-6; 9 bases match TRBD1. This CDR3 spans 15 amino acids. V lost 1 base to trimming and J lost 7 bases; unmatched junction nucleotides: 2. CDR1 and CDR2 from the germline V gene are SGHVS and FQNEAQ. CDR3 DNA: TGTGCCAGCAGCTTAGTGGGACAGGGCAATTCACCCCTCCACTTT. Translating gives CASSLVGQGNSPLHF.

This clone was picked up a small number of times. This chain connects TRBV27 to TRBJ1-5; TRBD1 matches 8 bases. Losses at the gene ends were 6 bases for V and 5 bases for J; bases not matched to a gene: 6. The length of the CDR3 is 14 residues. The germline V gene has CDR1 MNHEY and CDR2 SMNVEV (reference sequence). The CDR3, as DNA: TGTGCCAGCAGCTTAGGGGGACAGGATCAGCCCCAGCATTTT. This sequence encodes CASSLGGQDQPQHF.

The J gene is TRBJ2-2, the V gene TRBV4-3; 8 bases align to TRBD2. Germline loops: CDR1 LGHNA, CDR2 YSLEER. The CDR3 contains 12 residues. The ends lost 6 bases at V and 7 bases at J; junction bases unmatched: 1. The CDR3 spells CASRAGGGELFF. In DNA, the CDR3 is TGCGCCAGCAGGGCGGGGGGCGGGGAGCTGTTTTTT.

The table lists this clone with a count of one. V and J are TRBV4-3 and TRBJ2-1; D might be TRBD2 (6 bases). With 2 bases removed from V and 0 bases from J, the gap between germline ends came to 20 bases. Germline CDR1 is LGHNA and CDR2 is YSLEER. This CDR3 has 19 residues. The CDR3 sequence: CASSQYHGGGLNSYNEQFF. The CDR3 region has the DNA TGCGCCAGCAGCCAATACCACGGTGGAGGGTTGAACTCCTACAATGAGCAGTTCTTC.

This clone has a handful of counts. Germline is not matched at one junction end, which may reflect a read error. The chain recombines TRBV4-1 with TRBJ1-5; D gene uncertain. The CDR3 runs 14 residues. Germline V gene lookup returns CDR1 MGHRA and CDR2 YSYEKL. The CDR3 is CASSQESGNQPQNF. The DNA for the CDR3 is TGCGCCAGCAGCCAAGAATCGGGGAATCAGCCCCAGAATTTT.

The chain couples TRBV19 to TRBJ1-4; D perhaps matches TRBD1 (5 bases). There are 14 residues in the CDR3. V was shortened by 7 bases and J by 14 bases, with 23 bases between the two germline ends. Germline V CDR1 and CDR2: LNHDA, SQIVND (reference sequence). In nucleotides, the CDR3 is TGTGCCAGTACCCCGTCCCTGGAGGGGCAAAGGCTGTTTTTT. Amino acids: CASTPSLEGQRLFF.

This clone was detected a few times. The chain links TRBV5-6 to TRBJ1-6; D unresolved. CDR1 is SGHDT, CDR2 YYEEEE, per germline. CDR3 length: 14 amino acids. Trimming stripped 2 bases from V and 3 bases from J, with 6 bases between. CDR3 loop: CASSFDSYNSPLHF. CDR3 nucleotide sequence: TGTGCCAGCAGCTTCGATAGCTATAATTCACCCCTCCACTTT. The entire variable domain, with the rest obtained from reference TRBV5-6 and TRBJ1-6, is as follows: DAGVTQSPTHLIKTRGQQVTLRCSPKSGHDTVSWYQQALGQGPQFIFQYYEEEERQRGNFPDRFSGHQFPNYSSELNVNALLLGDSALYLCASSFDSYNSPLHFGNGTRLTVT.